These T cell receptor beta chains were read from a single sample in a study of Graves' ophthalmopathy and Graves' hyperthyroidism. One entry per CDR3 protein, called by TCRdb with MiXCR from the multiplex PCR reads. The sample has more than 300,000 distinct CDR3 sequences, approximately 18% seen once; the top ten hold roughly 2.4%. The sequenced sample was peripheral blood. These receptors all stem from an adult woman with stable Graves' hyperthyroidism. Both conserved end residues are trimmed from each CDR3. The size entry is marked missing in some rows and otherwise reads once, few, many or a size class.

j_gene: TRBJ2-3
v_gene: TRBV29-1
abundance: many
CDR3aa: SVDAEGTGKTDTQY

j_gene: TRBJ1-1
v_gene: TRBV5-1
abundance: many
CDR3aa: ASSLGYRNTEAF

j_gene: TRBJ1-5
v_gene: TRBV25-1
abundance: many
CDR3aa: ASSDGGAIQPQH

j_gene: TRBJ2-2
v_gene: TRBV20-1
abundance: many
CDR3aa: SARAGGKGTGELF

j_gene: TRBJ1-2
v_gene: TRBV6-2/TRBV6-3
abundance: NA
CDR3aa: ASRPGQGPYGYT

j_gene: TRBJ2-2
v_gene: TRBV3-1
abundance: many
CDR3aa: ASRILTNTGELF

j_gene: TRBJ2-7
v_gene: TRBV20-1
abundance: many
CDR3aa: SARPDSTPYEQY

j_gene: TRBJ2-5
v_gene: TRBV6-2/TRBV6-3
abundance: NA
CDR3aa: ASSYTTDRGTSGRAIRETQY

j_gene: TRBJ2-2
v_gene: TRBV11-1
abundance: many
CDR3aa: ASSAPGGLASTGELF

j_gene: TRBJ2-7
v_gene: TRBV7-2
abundance: many
CDR3aa: ASSTSTGPSYEQY

j_gene: TRBJ2-7
v_gene: TRBV5-1
abundance: many
CDR3aa: ASSPRLAGGSTYEQY

j_gene: TRBJ2-7
v_gene: TRBV7-2
abundance: many
CDR3aa: ASSLQYQREVPYEQY

j_gene: TRBJ2-7
v_gene: TRBV6-2/TRBV6-3
abundance: many
CDR3aa: ASSYDVSVMNEQY

j_gene: TRBJ2-2
v_gene: TRBV11-1
abundance: many
CDR3aa: ASSLKSAHVAGYTGELF

j_gene: TRBJ2-1
v_gene: TRBV6-1
abundance: NA
CDR3aa: ASLQGPEQF

j_gene: TRBJ1-2
v_gene: TRBV7-9
abundance: many
CDR3aa: ASGREDYGYT

j_gene: TRBJ2-7
v_gene: TRBV13
abundance: many
CDR3aa: ASSLGLAGGPEQY

j_gene: TRBJ2-3
v_gene: TRBV7-3
abundance: NA
CDR3aa: ASSLRGISTDTQY

j_gene: TRBJ1-1
v_gene: TRBV27
abundance: many
CDR3aa: ASSFLGTALNTEAF

j_gene: TRBJ2-2
v_gene: TRBV20-1
abundance: many
CDR3aa: SARDWRQDTGELF

j_gene: TRBJ2-7
v_gene: TRBV6-1
abundance: few
CDR3aa: ASRGQGAEEQY

j_gene: TRBJ2-7
v_gene: TRBV19
abundance: many
CDR3aa: ASSIAYEQY

j_gene: TRBJ1-5
v_gene: TRBV12-3/TRBV12-4
abundance: NA
CDR3aa: ASTTVFSNQPQH

j_gene: TRBJ1-2
v_gene: TRBV20-1
abundance: many
CDR3aa: SARDPGQRGYT

j_gene: TRBJ1-3
v_gene: TRBV28
abundance: many
CDR3aa: ASSPGRGNTIY

j_gene: TRBJ2-7
v_gene: TRBV7-6
abundance: many
CDR3aa: ASSLLTSPYEQY

j_gene: TRBJ1-1
v_gene: TRBV19
abundance: many
CDR3aa: ASSIFGNTEAF

j_gene: TRBJ1-2
v_gene: TRBV7-2
abundance: many
CDR3aa: ASSLGSGDHFYT